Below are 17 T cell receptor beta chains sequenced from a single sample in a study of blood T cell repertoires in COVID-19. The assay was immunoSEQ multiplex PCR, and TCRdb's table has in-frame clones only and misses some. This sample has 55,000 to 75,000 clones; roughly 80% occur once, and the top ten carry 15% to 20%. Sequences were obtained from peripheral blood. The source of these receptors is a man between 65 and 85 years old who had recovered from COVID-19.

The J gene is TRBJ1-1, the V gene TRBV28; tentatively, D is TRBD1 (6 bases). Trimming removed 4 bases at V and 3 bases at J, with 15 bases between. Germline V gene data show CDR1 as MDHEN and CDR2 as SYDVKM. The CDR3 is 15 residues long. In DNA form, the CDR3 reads TGTGCCAGCAGTTCCAAAGCGGCAGGGGACACTGAAGCTTTCTTT. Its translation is CASSSKAAGDTEAFF.

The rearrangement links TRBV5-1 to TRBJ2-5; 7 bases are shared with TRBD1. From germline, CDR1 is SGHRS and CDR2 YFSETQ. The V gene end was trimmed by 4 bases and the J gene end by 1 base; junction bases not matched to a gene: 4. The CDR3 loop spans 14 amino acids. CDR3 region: CASSGGQPQETQYF. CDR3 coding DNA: TGCGCCAGCAGCGGGGGACAGCCCCAAGAGACCCAGTACTTC.

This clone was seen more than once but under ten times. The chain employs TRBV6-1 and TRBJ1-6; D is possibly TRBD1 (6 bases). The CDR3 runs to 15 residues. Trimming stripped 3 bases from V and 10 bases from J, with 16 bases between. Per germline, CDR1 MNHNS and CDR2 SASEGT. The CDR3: CASSDWGGGQSPLHF. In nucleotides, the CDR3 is TGTGCCAGCAGTGATTGGGGAGGGGGACAATCACCCCTCCACTTT.

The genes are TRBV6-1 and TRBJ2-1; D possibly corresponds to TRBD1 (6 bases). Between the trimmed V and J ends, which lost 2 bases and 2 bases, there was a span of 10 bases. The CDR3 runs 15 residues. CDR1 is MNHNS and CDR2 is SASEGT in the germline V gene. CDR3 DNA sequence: TGTGCCAGCAGTGAAAGTCAGGGGCCCTACAATGAGCAGTTCTTC. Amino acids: CASSESQGPYNEQFF.

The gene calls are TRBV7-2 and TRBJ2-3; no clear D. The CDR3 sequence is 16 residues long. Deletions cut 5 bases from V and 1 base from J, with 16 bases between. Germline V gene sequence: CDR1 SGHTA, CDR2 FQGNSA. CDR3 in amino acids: CASSVSFSRGTDTQYF. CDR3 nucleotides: TGTGCCAGCAGCGTTTCGTTTTCTAGAGGCACAGATACGCAGTATTTT.

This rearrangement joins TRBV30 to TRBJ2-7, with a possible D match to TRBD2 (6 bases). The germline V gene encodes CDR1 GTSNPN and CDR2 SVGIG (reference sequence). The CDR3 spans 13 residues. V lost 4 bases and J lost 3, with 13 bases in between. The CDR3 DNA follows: TGTGCCTGGACGAAGGAGGGGTTCTACGAGCAGTACTTC. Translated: CAWTKEGFYEQYF. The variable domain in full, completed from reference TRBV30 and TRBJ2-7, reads SQTIHQWPATLVQPVGSPLSLECTVEGTSNPNLYWYRQAAGRGLQLLFYSVGIGQISSEVPQNLSASRPQDRQFILSSKKLLLSDSGFYLCAWTKEGFYEQYFGPGTRLTVT.

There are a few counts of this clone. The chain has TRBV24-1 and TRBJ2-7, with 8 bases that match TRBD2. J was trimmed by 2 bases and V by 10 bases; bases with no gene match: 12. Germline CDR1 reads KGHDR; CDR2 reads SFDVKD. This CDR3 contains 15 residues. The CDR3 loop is CATSSGRGEPYEQYF. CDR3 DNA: TGTGCCACGAGCTCCGGGCGGGGGGAACCCTACGAGCAGTACTTC.

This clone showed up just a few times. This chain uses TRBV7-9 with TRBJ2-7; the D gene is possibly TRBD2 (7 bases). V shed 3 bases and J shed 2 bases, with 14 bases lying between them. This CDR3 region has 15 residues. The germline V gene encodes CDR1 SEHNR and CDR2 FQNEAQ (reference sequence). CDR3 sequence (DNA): TGTGCCAGCAGCTTGGGAGCGGGACAACCCTACGAGCAGTACTTC. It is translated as CASSLGAGQPYEQYF.

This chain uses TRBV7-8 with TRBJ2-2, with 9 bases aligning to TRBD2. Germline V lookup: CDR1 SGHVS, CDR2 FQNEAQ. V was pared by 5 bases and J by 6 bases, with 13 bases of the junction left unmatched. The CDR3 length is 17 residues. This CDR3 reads CASSPLPSGDFAGELFF. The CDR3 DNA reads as TGTGCCAGCAGCCCCCTTCCTAGCGGGGATTTCGCCGGGGAGCTGTTTTTT.

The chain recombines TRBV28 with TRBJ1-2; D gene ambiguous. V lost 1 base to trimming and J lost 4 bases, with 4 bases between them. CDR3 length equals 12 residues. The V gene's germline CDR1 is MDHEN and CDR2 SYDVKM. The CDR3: CASSLSSYGYTF. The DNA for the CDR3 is TGTGCCAGCAGTTTATCCAGCTATGGCTACACCTTC.

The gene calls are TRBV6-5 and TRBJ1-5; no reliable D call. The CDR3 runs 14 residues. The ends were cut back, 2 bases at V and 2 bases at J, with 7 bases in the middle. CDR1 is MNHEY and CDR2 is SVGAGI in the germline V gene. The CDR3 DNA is TGTGCCAGCAGTTACGGCGGGGGCAATCAGCCCCAGCATTTT. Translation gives CASSYGGGNQPQHF.

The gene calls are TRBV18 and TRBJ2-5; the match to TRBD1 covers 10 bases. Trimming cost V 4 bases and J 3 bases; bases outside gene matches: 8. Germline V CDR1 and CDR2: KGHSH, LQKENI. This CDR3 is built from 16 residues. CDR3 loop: CASSQAPGQGKETQYF. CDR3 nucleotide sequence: TGTGCCAGCTCACAGGCACCGGGACAGGGGAAAGAGACCCAGTACTTC.

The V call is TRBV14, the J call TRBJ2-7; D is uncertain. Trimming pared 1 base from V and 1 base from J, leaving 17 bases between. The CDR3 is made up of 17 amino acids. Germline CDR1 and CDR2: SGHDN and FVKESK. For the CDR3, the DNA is TGTGCCAGCAGCCAAGGAAGCGCAGCACCCAGATCCTACGAGCAGTACTTC. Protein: CASSQGSAAPRSYEQYF. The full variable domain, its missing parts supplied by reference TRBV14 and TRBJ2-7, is EAGVTQFPSHSVIEKGQTVTLRCDPISGHDNLYWYRRVMGKEIKFLLHFVKESKQDESGMPNNRFLAERTGGTYSTLKVQPAELEDSGVYFCASSQGSAAPRSYEQYFGPGTRLTVT.

CDR3 in amino acids: CASSLSSNQPQHF. The DNA of the CDR3 is TGTGCCAGCAGCTTGTCTTCGAATCAGCCCCAGCATTTT. This chain links TRBV5-6 with TRBJ1-5; D ambiguous. Germline CDR1 is SGHDT and CDR2 is YYEEEE. The CDR3 covers 13 residues. V lost 1 base to trimming and J lost 4 bases, with 6 bases between them. Full variable domain (missing parts from reference TRBV5-6 and TRBJ1-5): DAGVTQSPTHLIKTRGQQVTLRCSPKSGHDTVSWYQQALGQGPQFIFQYYEEEERQRGNFPDRFSGHQFPNYSSELNVNALLLGDSALYLCASSLSSNQPQHFGDGTRLSIL.

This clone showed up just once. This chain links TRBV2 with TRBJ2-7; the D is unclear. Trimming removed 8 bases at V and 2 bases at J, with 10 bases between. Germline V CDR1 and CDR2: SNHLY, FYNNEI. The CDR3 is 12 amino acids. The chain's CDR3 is CASEWSPYEQYF. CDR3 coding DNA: TGTGCCAGCGAATGGAGCCCCTACGAGCAGTACTTC.

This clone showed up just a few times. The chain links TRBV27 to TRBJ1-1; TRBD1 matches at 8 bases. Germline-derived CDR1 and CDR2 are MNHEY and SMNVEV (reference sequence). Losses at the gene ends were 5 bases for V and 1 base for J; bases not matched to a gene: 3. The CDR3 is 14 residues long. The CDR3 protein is CASSPGTGNTEAFF. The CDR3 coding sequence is TGTGCCAGCAGTCCCGGGACAGGGAACACTGAAGCTTTCTTT.

DNA of the CDR3: TGTGCCAGCAGTCGAGGACAGGGAGGAGGTAATTCACCCCTCCACTTT. This sequence encodes CASSRGQGGGNSPLHF. The chain employs TRBV6-6 and TRBJ1-6; the match to TRBD1 covers 8 bases. Germline CDR1 MNHNY, CDR2 SVGAGI (reference sequence). CDR3 size: 16 residues. The junction had 9 bases not matched to a gene; V was cut back by 5 bases and J by 6 bases.